This T cell receptor beta chain was documented in a study of cytomegalovirus exposure and HLA in healthy donors. The CDR3 consists of 16 residues. With V trimmed by 0 bases and J by 3 bases, 7 bases remained unmatched. Germline V gene sequence: CDR1 SGHNT, CDR2 YYREEE (reference sequence). Use of 60 Vbeta and 13 Jbeta primers characterized the PCR. Here immunoSEQ multiplex PCR was the method, and the copy in TCRdb shows in-frame clones only, minus some. The sample has approximately 120,000 clones, 80% to 85% seen once. Concerning this clone: Its specificity is unknown.

Study-wide findings and caveats: The authors assumed roughly uniform sequencing depth across donors for presence/absence analyses.

The sequence derives from a woman aged 25 to 39 in good health and CMV-seronegative. The chain uses TRBV5-4 and TRBJ2-3; 7 bases are a match to TRBD2. Sequenced: PBMCs. CDR3 coding DNA: TGTGCCAGCAGCTTGGGTGGCGGGAGAGGGACAGATACGCAGTATTTT. It yields the protein CASSLGGGRGTDTQYF.